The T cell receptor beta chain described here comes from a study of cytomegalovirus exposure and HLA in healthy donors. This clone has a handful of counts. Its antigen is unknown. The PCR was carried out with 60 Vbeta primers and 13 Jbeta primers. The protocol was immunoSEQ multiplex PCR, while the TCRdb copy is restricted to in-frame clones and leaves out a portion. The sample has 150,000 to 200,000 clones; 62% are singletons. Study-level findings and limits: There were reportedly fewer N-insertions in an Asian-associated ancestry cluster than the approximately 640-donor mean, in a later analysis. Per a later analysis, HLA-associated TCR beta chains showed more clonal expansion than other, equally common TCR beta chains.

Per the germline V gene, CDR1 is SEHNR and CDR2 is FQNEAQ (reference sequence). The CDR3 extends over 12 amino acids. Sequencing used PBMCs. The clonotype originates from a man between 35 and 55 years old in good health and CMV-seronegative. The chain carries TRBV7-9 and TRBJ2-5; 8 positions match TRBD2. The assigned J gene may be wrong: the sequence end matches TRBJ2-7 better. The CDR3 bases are TGTGCCAGCGGGGCTAGCGGGTACGAGCAGTACTTC. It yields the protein CASGASGYEQYF.